These 12 T cell receptor beta chains were all obtained from the same sample, sequenced in a study of brain metastases from non-small cell lung cancer (dated by TCRdb to the late 2010s). The library was produced with the immunoSEQ multiplex PCR assay. The clones in this table, taken by TCRdb from immuneACCESS, are in-frame only. Not every clone is retained; where verified, under half of the shortfall comes from an unresolved V gene, and the cause of the rest is unknown. The sample profile shows some 4,100 clones; roughly 85% of them were found once. The ten largest account for around 3.9% of the sample. Sequencing was carried out using primary lung tumor tissue. The sample's cell subset or site label, in plain terms: primary lung tumor paired with brain metastasis. Every receptor here comes from a donor over 35 with non-small cell lung cancer.

The rearrangement uses TRBV10-3 and TRBJ1-5; no clear D gene. In germline, CDR1 is ENHRY, CDR2 SYGVKD. The CDR3 consists of 12 residues. Trimming shortened V by 2 bases and J by 4 bases, and 3 bases separated the two germline ends. CDR3 loop: CAISEGNQPQHF. The CDR3, as DNA: TGTGCCATCAGTGAGGGGAATCAGCCCCAGCATTTT.

The rearrangement links TRBV6-4 to TRBJ1-6, with 7 bases that match TRBD1. V lost 3 bases and J lost 9; bases outside the gene matches: 5. The CDR3 sequence is 14 residues long. Per the germline V gene, CDR1 is MRHNA and CDR2 is SNTAGT. Written as DNA, the CDR3 is TGTGCCAGCAGTGAGGAAGGGGGCGGTTCACCCCTCCACTTT. Amino acids: CASSEEGGGSPLHF.

The gene calls are TRBV7-3 and TRBJ2-1; 12 bases are shared with TRBD2. There are 19 residues in the CDR3. Trimming at V came to 4 bases and at J to 9 bases, leaving 19 bases not matched to a gene. Germline V gene data show CDR1 as SGHTA and CDR2 as FQGTGA. CDR3 sequence reads: CASSSQMNGLAGKRGEQFF. The DNA for the CDR3 is TGTGCCAGCAGCTCCCAGATGAATGGACTAGCGGGGAAGAGGGGTGAGCAGTTCTTC.

The V call is TRBV7-6, the J call TRBJ2-1; 12 positions match TRBD2. Looked up from germline, CDR1 is SGHVS and CDR2 is FNYEAQ. V lost 5 bases, J lost 4 bases, and 3 bases stayed unmatched. This CDR3 is 15 amino acids long. The CDR3 DNA reads TGTGCCAGCAGCGCCCTAGCGGGGGGGTACAATGAGCAGTTCTTC. Protein: CASSALAGGYNEQFF. The whole variable domain, remainder taken from reference TRBV7-6 and TRBJ2-1, is GAGVSQSPRYKVTKRGQDVALRCDPISGHVSLYWYRQALGQGPEFLTYFNYEAQQDKSGLPNDRFSAERPEGSISTLTIQRTEQRDSAMYRCASSALAGGYNEQFFGPGTRLTVL.

The rearrangement joins TRBV2 to TRBJ2-1; 14 positions match TRBD2. This CDR3 has 15 residues. Germline V gene sequence: CDR1 SNHLY, CDR2 FYNNEI. With 4 bases clipped from V and 9 bases from J, the junction kept 5 bases outside the gene matches. CDR3 in amino acids: CASSATSGGAVEQFF. CDR3 coding DNA: TGTGCCAGCAGTGCGACTAGCGGGGGGGCGGTTGAGCAGTTCTTC. The whole variable domain, filled in from reference TRBV2 and TRBJ2-1, reads EPEVTQTPSHQVTQMGQEVILRCVPISNHLYFYWYRQILGQKVEFLVSFYNNEISEKSEIFDDQFSVERPDGSNFTLKIRSTKLEDSAMYFCASSATSGGAVEQFFGPGTRLTVL.

On this clone itself: The germline gene is not matched at one end of the junction; a read error may be the cause. The gene calls are TRBV7-8 and TRBJ1-6; TRBD1 matches 7 bases. The CDR3 extends over 15 amino acids. Germline assignment: CDR1 SGHVS and CDR2 FQNEAQ. The CDR3 sequence is CASSPPQGLNSSLHF. The CDR3 bases are TGTGCCAGCAGCCCGCCACAGGGGCTTAATTCATCCCTCCACTTT.

In its sample, this clone was seen once. This CDR3 reads CASSNRGPGGWNEQFF. CDR3 DNA sequence: TGTGCCAGCAGCAATCGAGGCCCGGGGGGGTGGAATGAGCAGTTCTTC. The chain employs TRBV7-8 and TRBJ2-1; TRBD2 matches at 8 bases. The CDR3 consists of 16 residues. Germline CDR1 is SGHVS and CDR2 is FQNEAQ. V lost 5 bases to trimming and J lost 7 bases; unmatched junction nucleotides: 13.

The V gene is TRBV19, the J gene TRBJ2-2; D gene unclear. Trimming removed 9 bases from V and 2 bases from J, with 16 bases in between. The CDR3 length is 15 residues. Germline lookup yields CDR1 LNHDA and CDR2 SQIVND (reference sequence). The CDR3 sequence is CASHYGRLNTGELFF. DNA of the CDR3: TGTGCCAGCCACTATGGGCGGTTAAACACCGGGGAGCTGTTTTTT.

With regard to this clone: Given a much more abundant clone one base away, this may be a read error. The rearrangement links TRBV6-2 or TRBV6-3 to TRBJ2-2, with 7 bases aligning to TRBD2. The CDR3 contains 17 residues. Germline loops: CDR1 MNHEY, CDR2 SVGEGT. Unmatched junction bases numbered 10, after V lost 0 bases and J lost 6 bases. The CDR3 DNA reads TGTGCCAGCAGTTACTCCGGACTAGTGGGGGGAGCCGGGGAGCTGTTTTTT. It specifies CASSYSGLVGGAGELFF.

The chain employs TRBV7-3 and TRBJ2-7, with D tentatively TRBD1 (5 bases). V lost 0 bases and J 3 bases, leaving 6 bases between the germline ends. Germline V gene sequence: CDR1 SGHTA, CDR2 FQGTGA. CDR3 length equals 13 residues. As DNA, the CDR3 is TGTGCCAGCAGCTTAACAGGGGACTACGAGCAGTACTTC. It encodes CASSLTGDYEQYF. The complete variable domain, with remaining parts taken from reference TRBV7-3 and TRBJ2-7, reads GAGVSQTPSNKVTEKGKYVELRCDPISGHTALYWYRQSLGQGPEFLIYFQGTGAADDSGLPNDRFFAVRPEGSVSTLKIQRTERGDSAVYLCASSLTGDYEQYFGPGTRLTVT.

The chain combines TRBV27 with TRBJ2-3, with D possibly matching TRBD1 (6 bases). Germline-derived CDR1 and CDR2 are MNHEY and SMNVEV (reference sequence). V was pared by 3 bases and J by 5 bases, with 12 bases between. The CDR3 has 14 amino acids. CDR3 loop: CASSFTGFIDTQYF. CDR3 coding DNA: TGTGCCAGCAGTTTCACAGGGTTTATAGATACGCAGTATTTT.

This clone has a single count. The chain employs TRBV10-3 and TRBJ1-3; 8 bases are a match to TRBD1. Trimming took 7 bases from V and 4 from J; bases not matched to a gene: 9. The CDR3 is 15 residues long. Germline V CDR1 and CDR2: ENHRY, SYGVKD. The CDR3 loop reads CAITQTGEGGNTIYF. CDR3 in DNA: TGTGCCATCACCCAGACAGGGGAGGGAGGAAACACCATATATTTT.